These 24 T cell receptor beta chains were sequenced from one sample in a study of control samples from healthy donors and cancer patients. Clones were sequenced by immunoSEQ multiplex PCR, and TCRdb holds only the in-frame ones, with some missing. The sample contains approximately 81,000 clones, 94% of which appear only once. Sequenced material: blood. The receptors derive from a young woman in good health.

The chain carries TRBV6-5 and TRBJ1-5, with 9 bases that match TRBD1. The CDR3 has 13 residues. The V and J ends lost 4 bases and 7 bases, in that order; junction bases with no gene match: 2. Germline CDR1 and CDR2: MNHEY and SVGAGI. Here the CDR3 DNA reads TGTGCCAGCAGTTGGACAGGGGAGCAGCCCCAGCATTTT. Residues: CASSWTGEQPQHF.

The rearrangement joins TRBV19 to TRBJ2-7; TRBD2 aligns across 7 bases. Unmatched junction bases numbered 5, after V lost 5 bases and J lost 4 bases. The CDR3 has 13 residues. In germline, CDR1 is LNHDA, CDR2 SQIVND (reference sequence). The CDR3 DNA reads TGTGCCAGTAGTGGCGGGAGTGTTTACGAGCAGTACTTC. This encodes CASSGGSVYEQYF.

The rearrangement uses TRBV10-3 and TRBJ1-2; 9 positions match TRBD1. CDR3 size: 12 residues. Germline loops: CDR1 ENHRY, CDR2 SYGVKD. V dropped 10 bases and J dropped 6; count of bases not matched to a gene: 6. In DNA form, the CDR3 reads TGTGCCAGCGAGGACAGGGGTGATGGCTACACCTTC. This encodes CASEDRGDGYTF.

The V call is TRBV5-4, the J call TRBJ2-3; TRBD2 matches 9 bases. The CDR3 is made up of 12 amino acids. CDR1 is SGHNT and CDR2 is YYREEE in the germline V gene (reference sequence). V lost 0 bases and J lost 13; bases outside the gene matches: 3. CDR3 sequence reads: CASSLASGEEYF. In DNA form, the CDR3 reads TGTGCCAGCAGCTTGGCTAGCGGGGAAGAGTATTTT.

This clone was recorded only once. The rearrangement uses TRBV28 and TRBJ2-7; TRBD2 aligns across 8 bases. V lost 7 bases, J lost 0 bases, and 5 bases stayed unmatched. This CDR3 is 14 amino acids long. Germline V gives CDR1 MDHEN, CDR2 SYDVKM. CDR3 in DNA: TGTGCCAGCACCCCCGGGAGGGGCTCCTACGAGCAGTACTTC. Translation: CASTPGRGSYEQYF.

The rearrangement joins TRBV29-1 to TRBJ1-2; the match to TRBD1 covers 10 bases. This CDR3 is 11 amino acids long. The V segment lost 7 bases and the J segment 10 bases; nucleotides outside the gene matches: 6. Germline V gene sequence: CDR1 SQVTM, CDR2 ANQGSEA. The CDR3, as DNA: TGCAGCGCCGGGACAGGGGCCCACTACACCTTC. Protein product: CSAGTGAHYTF.

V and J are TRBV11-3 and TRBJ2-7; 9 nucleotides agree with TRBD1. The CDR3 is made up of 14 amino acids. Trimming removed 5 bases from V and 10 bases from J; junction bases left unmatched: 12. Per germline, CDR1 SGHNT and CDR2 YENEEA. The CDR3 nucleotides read TGTGCCAGCAGCCCGGGACAGGGCAGAAAAAGACAGTACTTC. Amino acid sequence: CASSPGQGRKRQYF.

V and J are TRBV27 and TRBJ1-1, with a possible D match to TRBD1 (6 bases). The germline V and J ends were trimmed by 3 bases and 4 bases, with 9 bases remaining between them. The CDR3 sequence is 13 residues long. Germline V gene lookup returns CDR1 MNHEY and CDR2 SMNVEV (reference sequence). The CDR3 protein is CASSFGGATEAFF. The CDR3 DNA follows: TGTGCCAGCAGTTTTGGGGGGGCCACTGAAGCTTTCTTT.

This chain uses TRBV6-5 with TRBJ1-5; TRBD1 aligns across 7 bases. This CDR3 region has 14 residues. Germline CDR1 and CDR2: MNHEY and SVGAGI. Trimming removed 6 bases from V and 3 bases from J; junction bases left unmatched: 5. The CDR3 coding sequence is TGTGCCAGCAGGCAAGGGACAGTCAATCAGCCCCAGCATTTT. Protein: CASRQGTVNQPQHF.

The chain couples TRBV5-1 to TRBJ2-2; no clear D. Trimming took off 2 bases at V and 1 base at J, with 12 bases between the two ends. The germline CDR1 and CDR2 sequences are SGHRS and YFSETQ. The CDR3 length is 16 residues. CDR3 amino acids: CASSFVPLGNTGELFF. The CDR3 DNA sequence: TGCGCCAGCAGCTTCGTTCCACTGGGGAACACCGGGGAGCTGTTTTTT.

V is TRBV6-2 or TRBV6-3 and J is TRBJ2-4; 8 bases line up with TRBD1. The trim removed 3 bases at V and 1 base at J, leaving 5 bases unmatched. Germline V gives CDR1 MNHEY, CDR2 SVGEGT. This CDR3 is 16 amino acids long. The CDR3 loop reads CASSYGQGAAKNIQYF. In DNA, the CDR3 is TGTGCCAGCAGTTATGGGCAGGGGGCTGCCAAAAACATTCAGTACTTC.

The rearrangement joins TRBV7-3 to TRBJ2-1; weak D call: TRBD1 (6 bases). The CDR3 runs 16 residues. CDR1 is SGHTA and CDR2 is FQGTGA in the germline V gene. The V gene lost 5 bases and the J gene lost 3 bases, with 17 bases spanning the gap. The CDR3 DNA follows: TGTGCCAGCAGCCGGGGTGGGGGCCAGAACTACAATGAGCAGTTCTTC. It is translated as CASSRGGGQNYNEQFF. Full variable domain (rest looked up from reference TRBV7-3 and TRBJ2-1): GAGVSQTPSNKVTEKGKYVELRCDPISGHTALYWYRQSLGQGPEFLIYFQGTGAADDSGLPNDRFFAVRPEGSVSTLKIQRTERGDSAVYLCASSRGGGQNYNEQFFGPGTRLTVL.

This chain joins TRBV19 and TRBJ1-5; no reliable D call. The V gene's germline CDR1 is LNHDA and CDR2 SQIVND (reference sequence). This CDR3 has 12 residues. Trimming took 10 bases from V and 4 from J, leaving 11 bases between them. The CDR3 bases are TGTGCCACCGGCCTCCTTAATCAGCCCCAGCATTTT. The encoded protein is CATGLLNQPQHF.

The CDR3 region has the DNA TGTGCCAGCAGCGTGGGCCTAGCAGAGACCCAGTACTTC. This encodes CASSVGLAETQYF. The rearrangement joins TRBV9 to TRBJ2-5, with D perhaps matching TRBD2 (5 bases). CDR3 length equals 13 residues. Germline V gene sequence: CDR1 SGDLS, CDR2 YYNGEE. With 2 bases removed from V and 4 bases from J, the gap between germline ends came to 9 bases.

CDR3 sequence reads: CASSAGEAGKLFF. CDR3 bases: TGTGCCAGCAGTGCAGGGGAAGCGGGAAAACTGTTTTTT. The V gene is TRBV25-1, the J gene TRBJ1-4; D is possibly TRBD1 (6 bases). V lost 4 bases, J lost 10 bases, and 13 bases lay in between. Germline CDR1 is MGHDK and CDR2 is SYGVNS. This CDR3 has 13 amino acids.

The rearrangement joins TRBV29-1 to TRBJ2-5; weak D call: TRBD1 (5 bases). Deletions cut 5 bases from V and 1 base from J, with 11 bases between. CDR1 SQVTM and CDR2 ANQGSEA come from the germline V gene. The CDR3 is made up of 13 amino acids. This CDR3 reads CSVNRQGQETQYF. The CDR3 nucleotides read TGCAGCGTTAACAGGCAGGGCCAAGAGACCCAGTACTTC. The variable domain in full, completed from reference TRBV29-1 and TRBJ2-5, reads SAVISQKPSRDICQRGTSLTIQCQVDSQVTMMFWYRQQPGQSLTLIATANQGSEATYESGFVIDKFPISRPNLTFSTLTVSNMSPEDSSIYLCSVNRQGQETQYFGPGTRLLVL.

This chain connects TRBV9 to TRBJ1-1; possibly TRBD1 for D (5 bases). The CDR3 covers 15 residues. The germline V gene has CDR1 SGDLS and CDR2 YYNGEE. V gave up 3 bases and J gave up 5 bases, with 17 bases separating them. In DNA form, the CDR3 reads TGTGCCAGCAGCGGGGGGACGGGGGGGTTGACTGAAGCTTTCTTT. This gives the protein CASSGGTGGLTEAFF.

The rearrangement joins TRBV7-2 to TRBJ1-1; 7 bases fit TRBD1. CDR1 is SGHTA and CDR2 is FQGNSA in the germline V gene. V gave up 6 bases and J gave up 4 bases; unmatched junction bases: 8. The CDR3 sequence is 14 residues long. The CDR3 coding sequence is TGTGCCAGCAGAAGACAGGGCCCAGGCACTGAAGCTTTCTTT. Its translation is CASRRQGPGTEAFF. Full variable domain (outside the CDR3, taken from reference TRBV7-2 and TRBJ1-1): GAGVSQSPSNKVTEKGKDVELRCDPISGHTALYWYRQSLGQGLEFLIYFQGNSAPDKSGLPSDRFSAERTGGSVSTLTIQRTQQEDSAVYLCASRRQGPGTEAFFGQGTRLTVV.

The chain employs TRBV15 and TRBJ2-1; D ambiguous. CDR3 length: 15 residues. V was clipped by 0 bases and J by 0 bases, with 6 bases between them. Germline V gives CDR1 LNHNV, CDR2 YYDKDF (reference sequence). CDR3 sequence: CATSREGSSYNEQFF. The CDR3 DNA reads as TGTGCCACCAGCAGAGAGGGAAGCTCCTACAATGAGCAGTTCTTC. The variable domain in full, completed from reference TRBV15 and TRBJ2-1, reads DAMVIQNPRYQVTQFGKPVTLSCSQTLNHNVMYWYQQKSSQAPKLLFHYYDKDFNNEADTPDNFQSRRPNTSFCFLDIRSPGLGDTAMYLCATSREGSSYNEQFFGPGTRLTVL.

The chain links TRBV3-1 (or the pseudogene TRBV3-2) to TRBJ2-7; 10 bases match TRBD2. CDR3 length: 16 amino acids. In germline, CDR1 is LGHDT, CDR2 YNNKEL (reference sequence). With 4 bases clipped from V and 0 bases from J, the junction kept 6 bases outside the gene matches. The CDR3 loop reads CASSPHTSGNSYEQYF. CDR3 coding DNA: TGTGCCAGCAGCCCCCATACTAGCGGGAACTCCTACGAGCAGTACTTC.

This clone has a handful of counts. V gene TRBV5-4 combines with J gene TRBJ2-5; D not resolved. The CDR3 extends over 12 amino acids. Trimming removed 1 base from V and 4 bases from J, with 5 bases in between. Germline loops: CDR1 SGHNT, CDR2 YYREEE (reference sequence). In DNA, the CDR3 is TGTGCCAGCAGCTTGAACGCAGAGACCCAGTACTTC. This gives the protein CASSLNAETQYF.

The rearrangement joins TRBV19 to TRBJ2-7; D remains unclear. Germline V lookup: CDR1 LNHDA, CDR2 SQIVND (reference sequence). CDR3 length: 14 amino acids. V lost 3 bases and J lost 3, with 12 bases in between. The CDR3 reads CASSMTLGGYEQYF. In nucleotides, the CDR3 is TGTGCCAGTAGTATGACCCTGGGCGGCTACGAGCAGTACTTC.

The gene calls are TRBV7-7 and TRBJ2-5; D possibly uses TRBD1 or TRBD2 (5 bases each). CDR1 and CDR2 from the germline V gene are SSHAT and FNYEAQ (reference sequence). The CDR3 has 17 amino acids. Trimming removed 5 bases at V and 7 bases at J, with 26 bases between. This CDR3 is CASSLGGLWDPKRTQYF. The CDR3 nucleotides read TGTGCCAGCAGCCTAGGAGGTTTATGGGACCCAAAGAGGACCCAGTACTTC. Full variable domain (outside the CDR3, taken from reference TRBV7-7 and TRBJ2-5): GAGVSQSPRYKVTKRGQDVTLRCDPISSHATLYWYQQALGQGPEFLTYFNYEAQPDKSGLPSDRFSAERPEGSISTLTIQRTEQRDSAMYRCASSLGGLWDPKRTQYFGPGTRLLVL.

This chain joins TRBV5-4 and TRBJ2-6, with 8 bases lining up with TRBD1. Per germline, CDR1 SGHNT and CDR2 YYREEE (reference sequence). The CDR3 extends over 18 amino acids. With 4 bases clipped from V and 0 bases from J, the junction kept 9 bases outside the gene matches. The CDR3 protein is CASSTGQGTTSGANVLTF. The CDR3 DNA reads TGTGCCAGCAGCACCGGACAGGGCACAACCTCTGGGGCCAACGTCCTGACTTTC.